This T cell receptor beta chain was sequenced during a study of T cells after yellow fever vaccination (dated by TCRdb to about 2019). Context from the whole study: The SMART-Seq v4 Ultra Low Input RNA kit was used to prepare libraries from fractions with low cell numbers. Two healthy male donors, one aged 18 to 30 and one aged 30 to 40 years, made up the cohort. Blood was collected at multiple timepoints before and after primary and secondary immunization, and bulk PBMC replicates and cell subsets were isolated. To track T-cell clones before and after primary and booster YFV17D yellow fever vaccination, bulk TCR alpha and beta repertoires were sequenced longitudinally.

General findings and caveats noted by the study authors: FACS-sorted repertoires could contain abundant contaminating clonotypes from the bulk population, so computational filtering was required. A small share of clonotypes was detected in both CD4 and CD8 compartments, with the overlap likely arising from convergent recombination. Compared with the primary T-cell response, the secondary T-cell response was weaker but faster, peaking on day 5 rather than day 15. The study included only a couple of donors, which limits how far the findings can be generalized. After the booster, most of the clones that had expanded following primary vaccination were detected again (approximately 95% of CD4 and 85% to 90% of CD8), which suggests that memory was broadly maintained.

V is clipped by 5 bases and J by 4 bases, and the sequence between their germline boundaries is 6 bases long. Via the germline V gene (reference sequence), CDR1 is LNHNV and CDR2 YYDKDF. The CDR3 spans 12 residues, from the cysteine through the phenylalanine. Left in the record is the CDR3 DNA by itself, 36 bases read in frame from the first base. The treatment or condition label here, explained by the study, means: live attenuated yellow fever vaccine strain. A standard Ficoll-Paque protocol was used to isolate PBMCs from peripheral blood. CD4 and CD8 T-cell fractions were isolated with Dynabeads CD4 and CD8 positive selection kits. RNA was extracted with TriZol from bulk PBMCs, CD4 and CD8 fractions, and dextramer-positive and dextramer-negative fractions. TCR cDNA was synthesized by 5'RACE template switching, through which a universal primer site and unique molecular identifiers were introduced. Priming for cDNA synthesis came from both the TCR alpha and TCR beta constant segments. Library amplification used two PCR steps, and the second PCR step added sample barcodes and sequencing adapters. Sequencing of libraries was done on Illumina HiSeq 2500 (2x100 bp) or NovaSeq (2x150 bp). In the authors' own workflow: MIGEC handled demultiplexing of reads and collapsing into UMI consensus sequences, while MiXCR performed V(D)J alignment. Vaccine-responding clonotypes were identified with edgeR using replicate PBMC samples, with FDR below 0.01 and a log2 fold change above 5 up to day 15 being required. CD4 or CD8 identity was assigned to each bulk clonotype according to whether the clonotype was present at higher abundance in the sequenced CD4 repertoire or the sequenced CD8 repertoire. The raw public data were reprocessed by TCRdb itself: fastp quality trimming at Q25, MiXCR clonotype calling, in-frame beta chains only. Duplicate CDR3 protein sequences are folded into a single record with the most common DNA and genes. These V and J calls derive from TCRdb rather than the authors' analysis. The sample table lists around 250,000 distinct CDR3 sequences, 6.9% of them with a count of one. Around 0.9% of the sample lies in the top ten.

As concerns this clonotype: Its recognized antigen is unknown. Base qualities are not provided; no much larger clone lies one nucleotide away.

This TCR was sampled from a man aged 25-40 years who received the YFV17D yellow fever vaccine. The specimen was CD4+ T cells sorted from PBMCs, collected 15 days after the yellow fever booster vaccination. This sequence uses TRBV15 and TRBJ1-5, with TRBD1 as a weak D call on 5 bases. The DNA sequence is as follows: TGTGCCACCAGCGCAGGGAATCAGCCCCAGCATTTT. Its amino acids are CATSAGNQPQHF. Joined to the reference TRBV15 and TRBJ1-5 proteins, this CDR3 gives the full variable domain: DAMVIQNPRYQVTQFGKPVTLSCSQTLNHNVMYWYQQKSSQAPKLLFHYYDKDFNNEADTPDNFQSRRPNTSFCFLDIRSPGLGDTAMYLCATSAGNQPQHFGDGTRLSIL.